The source of this TCR beta chain is a study of T cells in Graves' hyperthyroidism and ophthalmopathy. Study-wide results and limits: For ophthalmopathy, model prediction preceded onset by a median around six months. Stable hyperthyroidism was separated from ophthalmopathy by a model based on 13 V-J features. The majority of expanded thyroid clonotypes above 0.001 also appeared in blood.

Fresh peripheral blood, about 9.6 ml, yielded the PBMCs. The CDR3 is made up of 15 amino acids. Germline CDR1 and CDR2: MNHNY and SVGAGI (reference sequence). Between the trimmed V and J ends, which lost 0 bases and 2 bases, there was a span of 10 bases. Ten or more counts support this clonotype. The target antigen is unknown. TCR beta CDR3 sequences were amplified from RNA transcripts. HTBI primers were used for first-round RT-PCR of the TCR CDR3. TCRdb passed the multiplex PCR reads through MiXCR, listing each CDR3 protein once. The data contain around 600,000 distinct CDR3 sequences, 15% to 18% of them singletons.

The genes are TRBV6-6 and TRBJ2-5, with D perhaps TRBD1 (6 bases). The sequenced sample was blood. The TCR was taken from a woman under 40 with Graves' hyperthyroidism. In DNA form, the CDR3 reads TGTGCCAGCAGTTACTCGAGTCAGGGGCAAGAGACCCAGTACTTC. Amino acids: CASSYSSQGQETQYF.